These 32 T cell receptor beta chains were all obtained from the same sample, sequenced in a study of blood T cell repertoires in COVID-19. The assay was immunoSEQ multiplex PCR, and TCRdb's table has in-frame clones only and misses some. Here the sample spans about 220,000 clones, 82% being singletons. Input material: peripheral blood. Every receptor here comes from a woman between 65 and 79 years old with COVID-19, enrolled during active disease.

The gene calls are TRBV15 and TRBJ2-2, with a tentative D call TRBD1 (7 bases). Trimming took off 2 bases at V and 6 bases at J, with 10 bases between the two ends. The germline V gene encodes CDR1 LNHNV and CDR2 YYDKDF (reference sequence). The CDR3 is 14 residues long. The CDR3 loop reads CATSRSGGPGELFF. In nucleotides, the CDR3 is TGTGCCACCAGCAGATCAGGGGGGCCCGGGGAGCTGTTTTTT.

The V call is TRBV6-5, the J call TRBJ2-7; maybe TRBD2 (5 bases). Germline assignment: CDR1 MNHEY and CDR2 SVGAGI. V was pared by 8 bases and J by 3 bases, with 20 bases between. CDR3 length equals 15 residues. The CDR3 nucleotides are TGTGCCAGCCTCTCCAACAGCCTCGGGGTCTACGAGCAGTACTTC. This translates into CASLSNSLGVYEQYF.

V and J are TRBV5-1 and TRBJ2-5; a possible D gene is TRBD1 (6 bases). V was pared by 4 bases and J by 4 bases, with 8 bases between. Per germline, CDR1 SGHRS and CDR2 YFSETQ. The CDR3 is 12 amino acids. The DNA for the CDR3 is TGCGCCAGCAGCACACAGGGAGAGACCCAGTACTTC. It translates to CASSTQGETQYF.

The V and J genes are TRBV19 and TRBJ1-2; tentative D call: TRBD1 (5 bases). CDR1 is LNHDA and CDR2 is SQIVND in the germline V gene (reference sequence). V was cut by 4 bases and J by 1 base, with 13 bases left in between. The CDR3 runs to 15 residues. The CDR3: CASSTVRQYNYGYTF. CDR3 bases: TGTGCCAGTAGTACCGTAAGACAGTATAACTATGGCTACACCTTC.

The V and J genes are TRBV2 and TRBJ2-3, with 8 bases aligning to TRBD2. CDR3 size: 12 residues. The germline gives CDR1 SNHLY, CDR2 FYNNEI. J was trimmed by 6 bases and V by 9 bases; bases with no gene match: 5. The CDR3 sequence: CASRAGADTQYF. Here the CDR3 DNA reads TGTGCCAGTAGAGCGGGAGCGGATACGCAGTATTTT.

This clone occurred once. The chain couples TRBV14 to TRBJ2-1, with no clear D. Trimming removed 1 base at V and 9 bases at J, with 10 bases between. CDR3 length: 13 residues. The V gene's germline CDR1 is SGHDN and CDR2 FVKESK. The DNA of the CDR3 is TGTGCCAGCAGCCAAGTCCGCCTCGGTGAGCAGTTCTTC. This codes for CASSQVRLGEQFF. Full variable domain (rest looked up from reference TRBV14 and TRBJ2-1): EAGVTQFPSHSVIEKGQTVTLRCDPISGHDNLYWYRRVMGKEIKFLLHFVKESKQDESGMPNNRFLAERTGGTYSTLKVQPAELEDSGVYFCASSQVRLGEQFFGPGTRLTVL.

The genes are TRBV25-1 and TRBJ2-2, with D perhaps TRBD1 (6 bases). Germline V gives CDR1 MGHDK, CDR2 SYGVNS. The CDR3 is 14 residues long. Trimming removed 7 bases from V and 3 bases from J, with 12 bases in between. For the CDR3, the DNA is TGTGCCAGCACCAGGGGTGGCGACACCGGGGAGCTGTTTTTT. Protein product: CASTRGGDTGELFF.

V is TRBV2 and J is TRBJ1-5; D is perhaps TRBD1 (6 bases). This CDR3 is 15 amino acids long. Germline lookup yields CDR1 SNHLY and CDR2 FYNNEI. V shed 6 bases and J shed 0 bases, with 12 bases lying between them. CDR3 DNA: TGTGCCAGCAGATTAACAGGGATTAGCAATCAGCCCCAGCATTTT. This translates into CASRLTGISNQPQHF.

The chain recombines TRBV18 with TRBJ2-2, with D maybe TRBD2 (5 bases). Germline CDR1 KGHSH, CDR2 LQKENI. This CDR3 contains 14 residues. V lost 3 bases, J lost 3 bases, and 8 bases lay in between. The CDR3 DNA reads as TGTGCCAGCTCACCCGGGCGGGACACCGGGGAGCTGTTTTTT. This gives the protein CASSPGRDTGELFF.

This chain uses TRBV5-1 with TRBJ2-1; perhaps TRBD2 as D (6 bases). V lost 4 bases and J 1 base, leaving 12 bases between the germline ends. Germline lookup yields CDR1 SGHRS and CDR2 YFSETQ. This CDR3 spans 15 amino acids. CDR3 coding DNA: TGCGCCAGCAGCCTGAGCGGGCAATCCTACAATGAGCAGTTCTTC. Amino acids: CASSLSGQSYNEQFF. Full variable domain (rest looked up from reference TRBV5-1 and TRBJ2-1): KAGVTQTPRYLIKTRGQQVTLSCSPISGHRSVSWYQQTPGQGLQFLFEYFSETQRNKGNFPGRFSGRQFSNSRSEMNVSTLELGDSALYLCASSLSGQSYNEQFFGPGTRLTVL.

This clone was counted a single time. The chain couples TRBV29-1 to TRBJ1-2; 7 bases match TRBD1. Germline V gene sequence: CDR1 SQVTM, CDR2 ANQGSEA. The J segment lost 1 base and the V segment lost 5 bases, leaving 10 bases of the junction unmatched. The CDR3 is 15 amino acids. The CDR3 DNA follows: TGCAGCGTTATCGGGACAGCGACTTTTAACTATGGCTACACCTTC. This codes for CSVIGTATFNYGYTF.

The chain is built from TRBV28 and TRBJ2-7; weak D call: TRBD2 (6 bases). The CDR3 contains 15 residues. Germline V gives CDR1 MDHEN, CDR2 SYDVKM. With 2 bases removed from V and 0 bases from J, the gap between germline ends came to 11 bases. The CDR3 nucleotides are TGTGCCAGCAGTTTAGCTGGCGGGGACTCCTACGAGCAGTACTTC. It codes for CASSLAGGDSYEQYF.

This clone was picked up one time. The chain recombines TRBV2 with TRBJ2-1; 7 bases fit TRBD1. Germline assignment: CDR1 SNHLY and CDR2 FYNNEI. The CDR3 is 15 residues long. With 5 bases clipped from V and 4 bases from J, the junction kept 8 bases outside the gene matches. DNA for the CDR3: TGTGCCAGCAGTTCCAACCGGGACAGTTACAATGAGCAGTTCTTC. This sequence encodes CASSSNRDSYNEQFF.

This chain connects TRBV5-6 to TRBJ2-7; 8 bases match TRBD1. With V trimmed by 4 bases and J by 5 bases, 8 bases remained unmatched. There are 14 residues in the CDR3. Germline-derived CDR1 and CDR2 are SGHDT and YYEEEE. The CDR3 DNA follows: TGTGCCAGCAGCCCTGGGACAGGAAAGGACGAGCAGTACTTC. This gives the protein CASSPGTGKDEQYF.

The chain carries TRBV7-2 and TRBJ1-1; the D gene is possibly TRBD1 (6 bases). The CDR3 is made up of 13 amino acids. Germline V gene sequence: CDR1 SGHTA, CDR2 FQGNSA. Deletions cut 6 bases from V and 6 bases from J, with 14 bases between. CDR3 bases: TGTGCCAGCAGGACGTTCAAGGGGGCTGAAGCTTTCTTT. Its translation: CASRTFKGAEAFF.

This chain uses TRBV14 with TRBJ1-2; the D is unclear. This CDR3 is built from 14 residues. V was clipped by 2 bases and J by 5 bases, with 12 bases between them. Germline V gives CDR1 SGHDN, CDR2 FVKESK. Here the CDR3 DNA reads TGTGCCAGCAGCCAAAAATCCGCAGCGTATGGCTACACCTTC. Its protein product is CASSQKSAAYGYTF.

V gene TRBV28 combines with J gene TRBJ2-1; a weak D match, TRBD2 (6 bases). The CDR3 is made up of 14 amino acids. The V gene's germline CDR1 is MDHEN and CDR2 SYDVKM. The V gene lost 2 bases and the J gene lost 12 bases, with 17 bases spanning the gap. The CDR3 sequence: CASSLGRDESGQFF. The CDR3 coding sequence is TGTGCCAGCAGTTTAGGGCGGGACGAGTCTGGGCAGTTCTTC. Filled out from reference TRBV28 and TRBJ2-1, the complete variable domain reads DVKVTQSSRYLVKRTGEKVFLECVQDMDHENMFWYRQDPGLGLRLIYFSYDVKMKEKGDIPEGYSVSREKKERFSLILESASTNQTSMYLCASSLGRDESGQFFGPGTRLTVL.

V is TRBV5-1 and J is TRBJ2-1, with 8 nucleotides matching TRBD2. From germline, CDR1 is SGHRS and CDR2 YFSETQ. The junction had 5 bases not matched to a gene; V was cut back by 4 bases and J by 2 bases. This CDR3 spans 15 amino acids. The chain's CDR3 is CASSEIAGTYNEQFF. CDR3 DNA: TGCGCCAGCAGCGAAATAGCGGGGACCTACAATGAGCAGTTCTTC.

This clone turned up a few times. CDR3: CASSQDRGTGGVGYTF. In nucleotides, the CDR3 is TGCGCCAGCAGCCAAGATAGGGGGACAGGGGGCGTCGGCTACACCTTC. This sequence joins TRBV4-3 and TRBJ1-2, with TRBD1 matching 12 bases. V was clipped by 0 bases and J by 8 bases; unmatched bases: 7. CDR3 length: 16 amino acids. Germline CDR1 and CDR2: LGHNA and YSLEER.

This rearrangement joins TRBV5-1 to TRBJ2-4; the match to TRBD1 covers 11 bases. The germline V gene has CDR1 SGHRS and CDR2 YFSETQ. This CDR3 region has 15 residues. V trimming: 4 bases; J trimming: 4 bases; junction bases outside the gene matches: 4. CDR3 loop: CASSGGTGGKNIQYF. As DNA, the CDR3 is TGCGCCAGCAGCGGCGGGACAGGGGGTAAAAACATTCAGTACTTC. The full variable domain, with the rest looked up from reference TRBV5-1 and TRBJ2-4, is KAGVTQTPRYLIKTRGQQVTLSCSPISGHRSVSWYQQTPGQGLQFLFEYFSETQRNKGNFPGRFSGRQFSNSRSEMNVSTLELGDSALYLCASSGGTGGKNIQYFGAGTRLSVL.

This chain uses TRBV7-3 with TRBJ2-7; 9 bases agree with TRBD2. The CDR3 sequence is 16 residues long. Per germline, CDR1 SGHTA and CDR2 FQGTGA. V gave up 2 bases and J gave up 1 base; unmatched junction bases: 6. The CDR3 bases are TGTGCCAGCAGCTTATCTAGCGGGACCTCTTCCTACGAGCAGTACTTC. It translates to CASSLSSGTSSYEQYF.

This chain uses TRBV19 with TRBJ1-6; 7 bases map to TRBD1. J gave up 7 bases and V 3 bases, and 3 bases lay outside the gene matches. This CDR3 comprises 14 residues. CDR1 is LNHDA, CDR2 SQIVND, per germline (reference sequence). The CDR3 region is CASSIGTANSPLHF. CDR3 coding DNA: TGTGCCAGTAGTATCGGGACAGCCAATTCACCCCTCCACTTT.

The chain couples TRBV9 to TRBJ2-2; TRBD2 agrees at 8 bases. The germline V gene encodes CDR1 SGDLS and CDR2 YYNGEE. Unmatched junction bases numbered 12, after V lost 2 bases and J lost 6 bases. This CDR3 is 17 amino acids long. CDR3 sequence (DNA): TGTGCCAGCAGCGTTCGGGGACTAGTCTTTAGGGCCGGGGAGCTGTTTTTT. This sequence encodes CASSVRGLVFRAGELFF.

The chain has TRBV2 and TRBJ2-7; TRBD1 matches 8 bases. J was trimmed by 0 bases and V by 6 bases; bases with no gene match: 7. CDR1 is SNHLY and CDR2 is FYNNEI in the germline V gene. CDR3 length: 15 residues. The CDR3 protein is CASSIQGVNSYEQYF. CDR3 in DNA: TGTGCCAGCAGCATACAGGGGGTCAACTCCTACGAGCAGTACTTC. The whole variable domain, remainder taken from reference TRBV2 and TRBJ2-7, is EPEVTQTPSHQVTQMGQEVILRCVPISNHLYFYWYRQILGQKVEFLVSFYNNEISEKSEIFDDQFSVERPDGSNFTLKIRSTKLEDSAMYFCASSIQGVNSYEQYFGPGTRLTVT.

J is TRBJ2-1 and V is TRBV10-3, with 7 bases aligning to TRBD2. Trimming cost V 6 bases and J 9 bases; bases outside gene matches: 2. There are 11 residues in the CDR3. Germline V gene data show CDR1 as ENHRY and CDR2 as SYGVKD. The CDR3 is CAIRAGIEQFF. The CDR3 DNA is TGTGCCATCAGAGCGGGAATTGAGCAGTTCTTC.

This clone was found once. This chain links TRBV7-9 with TRBJ2-7; TRBD2 is a possible D gene (5 bases). V was pared by 1 base and J by 4 bases, with 23 bases between. Germline V CDR1 and CDR2: SEHNR, FQNEAQ (reference sequence). The CDR3 runs to 18 residues. CDR3: CASSLGVLHEGLIYEQYF. The CDR3 region has the DNA TGTGCCAGCAGCTTAGGAGTTTTGCACGAGGGATTAATATACGAGCAGTACTTC.

This clone was counted a few times. J is TRBJ1-3 and V is TRBV7-6; TRBD1 aligns across 7 bases. The CDR3 runs 17 residues. The ends lost 5 bases at V and 3 bases at J; junction bases unmatched: 13. Germline V gene lookup returns CDR1 SGHVS and CDR2 FNYEAQ. Written as DNA, the CDR3 is TGTGCCAGCAGCAAAATAGACAGGGCGAGCTTTGGAAACACCATATATTTT. It specifies CASSKIDRASFGNTIYF.

CDR3 loop: CASSLTGGYGYTF. The CDR3 nucleotides are TGTGCCAGCAGTTTAACAGGGGGCTATGGCTACACCTTC. This chain links TRBV6-5 with TRBJ1-2; 8 nucleotides line up with TRBD1. Trimming at V came to 4 bases and at J to 4 bases, leaving 2 bases not matched to a gene. Germline values: CDR1 MNHEY, CDR2 SVGAGI. The CDR3 loop spans 13 amino acids.

In the case of this clone: Different DNA sequences within this sample yield the same CDR3. J is TRBJ1-5 and V is TRBV30, with no clear D. In germline, CDR1 is GTSNPN, CDR2 SVGIG (reference sequence). V was pared by 1 base and J by 0 bases, with 4 bases between. The CDR3 consists of 13 residues. For the CDR3, the DNA is TGTGCCTGGAGTGATAGTAGCAATCAGCCCCAGCATTTT. The encoded protein is CAWSDSSNQPQHF.

This chain links TRBV24-1 with TRBJ1-1; D perhaps matches TRBD1 (6 bases). Trimming removed 12 bases from V and 0 bases from J, with 13 bases in between. The CDR3 consists of 13 residues. The germline V gene has CDR1 KGHDR and CDR2 SFDVKD. CDR3 bases: TGTGCCGTCGGGGGGGACATGAACACTGAAGCTTTCTTT. Its translation: CAVGGDMNTEAFF.

The chain has TRBV20-1 and TRBJ2-2; D is unclear. The germline V gene has CDR1 DFQATT and CDR2 SNEGSKA (reference sequence). The length of the CDR3 is 11 residues. Deletions cut 5 bases from V and 4 bases from J, with 5 bases between. The CDR3 here is CSAPVTGELFF. CDR3 nucleotide sequence: TGCAGTGCTCCGGTCACCGGGGAGCTGTTTTTT.

The V and J genes are TRBV28 and TRBJ1-1, with D perhaps matching TRBD1 (6 bases). Trimming took off 10 bases at V and 0 bases at J, with 12 bases between the two ends. The CDR3 is made up of 13 amino acids. The germline CDR1 and CDR2 sequences are MDHEN and SYDVKM. Here the CDR3 DNA reads TGTGCCACCGGGGGGGGGCTGAACACTGAAGCTTTCTTT. This gives the protein CATGGGLNTEAFF.